The 27 T cell receptor beta chains presented below share a single source sample, sequenced in a study of blood T cell repertoires in COVID-19 (dated by TCRdb to 2018 to 2021). Library construction relied on the immunoSEQ multiplex PCR assay. TCRdb limited this immuneACCESS table to in-frame rearrangements with V and J called. A share of clones is missing; checked studies link under half to unresolved V genes, and the rest is unexplained. The sample includes 170,000 or so clones, with over 90% observed a single time. Together, the top ten hold around 0.53% of the sample. The specimen was peripheral blood. The receptors were gathered from a man in his fifties with acute or convalescent COVID-19.

This clone was detected only once. The rearrangement joins TRBV10-3 to TRBJ2-5, with 7 bases identical to TRBD2. The length of the CDR3 is 15 residues. The germline CDR1 and CDR2 sequences are ENHRY and SYGVKD. Trimming cost V 0 bases and J 5 bases; bases outside gene matches: 6. DNA of the CDR3: TGTGCCATCAGTGAGTCGACCACCGGGAGGGAGACCCAGTACTTC. Its protein is CAISESTTGRETQYF.

The gene calls are TRBV7-9 and TRBJ2-7; TRBD1 agrees at 7 bases. CDR3 length: 14 residues. The germline CDR1 and CDR2 sequences are SEHNR and FQNEAQ (reference sequence). The J segment lost 2 bases and the V segment lost 3 bases, leaving 4 bases of the junction unmatched. The CDR3 DNA sequence: TGTGCCAGCAGCTTCCCCGACAGGGCCTACGAGCAGTACTTC. It is translated as CASSFPDRAYEQYF.

The chain links TRBV28 to TRBJ1-6; tentatively, D is TRBD1 (5 bases). Germline-derived CDR1 and CDR2 are MDHEN and SYDVKM. The CDR3 is made up of 16 amino acids. Trimming left V 7 bases short and J 1 base short, with 14 bases between. The CDR3 region has the DNA TGTGCCAGCATTCGTGGGGGGGAGTCCTATAATTCACCCCTCCACTTT. The encoded protein is CASIRGGESYNSPLHF.

The rearrangement links TRBV19 to TRBJ1-1; 9 bases align to TRBD1. The germline CDR1 and CDR2 sequences are LNHDA and SQIVND (reference sequence). The V gene end was trimmed by 5 bases and the J gene end by 4 bases; junction bases not matched to a gene: 8. The CDR3 contains 15 residues. The CDR3 here is CASSPNRGLRTEAFF. The CDR3 DNA sequence: TGTGCCAGTAGTCCTAACAGGGGGCTCCGCACTGAAGCTTTCTTT.

The chain is built from TRBV6-2 or TRBV6-3 and TRBJ1-5; D is undetermined. Per germline, CDR1 MNHEY and CDR2 SVGEGT. The CDR3 has 13 amino acids. V gave up 2 bases and J gave up 6 bases, with 8 bases separating them. CDR3 nucleotide sequence: TGTGCCAGCAGTTACCGGGAGGCTCAGCCCCAGCATTTT. Protein sequence: CASSYREAQPQHF.

In regard to this clone: This same CDR3 is encoded by further DNA sequences in the sample. This chain joins TRBV28 and TRBJ1-2; weak D call: TRBD1 (6 bases). V lost 6 bases, J lost 4 bases, and 9 bases lay in between. The CDR3 has 12 amino acids. The V gene's germline CDR1 is MDHEN and CDR2 SYDVKM. CDR3 DNA sequence: TGTGCCAGCAGCCCGGACAGCTATGGCTACACCTTC. Translation: CASSPDSYGYTF.

The chain carries TRBV6-6 and TRBJ1-6; 9 positions agree with TRBD1. The germline gives CDR1 MNHNY, CDR2 SVGAGI (reference sequence). Trimming cost V 4 bases and J 6 bases; bases outside gene matches: 1. This CDR3 comprises 14 residues. CDR3 nucleotides: TGTGCCAGCAGTTCGGGACAGGGTAATTCACCCCTCCACTTT. It encodes CASSSGQGNSPLHF.

The J gene is TRBJ2-1, the V gene TRBV7-3; the match to TRBD2 covers 9 bases. Trimming removed 1 base from V and 6 bases from J; junction bases left unmatched: 4. This CDR3 has 15 residues. The V gene's germline CDR1 is SGHTA and CDR2 FQGTGA. The CDR3 bases are TGTGCCAGCAGCTTAATTGGCGGGGGGGCCAATGAGCAGTTCTTC. It specifies CASSLIGGGANEQFF. The whole variable domain, filled in from reference TRBV7-3 and TRBJ2-1, reads GAGVSQTPSNKVTEKGKYVELRCDPISGHTALYWYRQSLGQGPEFLIYFQGTGAADDSGLPNDRFFAVRPEGSVSTLKIQRTERGDSAVYLCASSLIGGGANEQFFGPGTRLTVL.

The chain uses TRBV2 and TRBJ2-1, with 7 bases aligning to TRBD2. The germline CDR1 and CDR2 sequences are SNHLY and FYNNEI. J was trimmed by 7 bases and V by 7 bases; bases with no gene match: 10. The CDR3 is 14 residues long. In nucleotides, the CDR3 is TGTGCCAGCACGAGTAGAGCGGGACGGAATGAGCAGTTCTTC. This gives the protein CASTSRAGRNEQFF.

The rearrangement links TRBV10-3 to TRBJ1-1; D may be TRBD1 (6 bases). Germline V CDR1 and CDR2: ENHRY, SYGVKD. V was shortened by 2 bases and J by 1 base, with 11 bases between the two germline ends. This CDR3 is built from 15 residues. This chain's CDR3 is CAISEGAGANTEAFF. The CDR3 DNA reads as TGTGCCATCAGTGAGGGGGCAGGGGCGAACACTGAAGCTTTCTTT.

This clone has just a few counts. The J gene is TRBJ2-3, the V gene TRBV19; D uncertain. Trimming removed 4 bases from V and 0 bases from J, with 14 bases in between. The CDR3 is made up of 16 amino acids. Germline-derived CDR1 and CDR2 are LNHDA and SQIVND (reference sequence). The CDR3 bases are TGTGCCAGTAGTACCCAGATGTGGTACAGCACAGATACGCAGTATTTT. It is translated as CASSTQMWYSTDTQYF.

This chain uses TRBV6-6 with TRBJ2-1; possible D gene TRBD2, 5 bases. This CDR3 has 16 amino acids. V was cut by 4 bases and J by 5 bases, with 18 bases left in between. Germline V gene sequence: CDR1 MNHNY, CDR2 SVGAGI (reference sequence). The CDR3 loop is CASSFTTSLVDNEQFF. CDR3 nucleotides: TGTGCCAGCAGTTTCACGACTTCACTAGTCGACAATGAGCAGTTCTTC.

The gene calls are TRBV7-2 and TRBJ2-3; TRBD2 might be the D (5 bases). The CDR3 totals 15 residues. In germline, CDR1 is SGHTA, CDR2 FQGNSA. Between the trimmed V and J ends, which lost 5 bases and 2 bases, there was a span of 14 bases. The DNA of the CDR3 is TGTGCCAGCAGCAGTAGGACTGCCTCCACAGATACGCAGTATTTT. The encoded protein is CASSSRTASTDTQYF.

The chain recombines TRBV10-3 with TRBJ2-7, with a tentative D call TRBD1 (6 bases). Germline loops: CDR1 ENHRY, CDR2 SYGVKD. With 6 bases removed from V and 0 bases from J, the gap between germline ends came to 12 bases. The CDR3 has 14 residues. CDR3: CAIRRNRDSYEQYF. As DNA, the CDR3 is TGTGCCATCAGACGGAACAGGGACTCCTACGAGCAGTACTTC.

The chain combines TRBV6-1 with TRBJ2-1; 16 bases are a match to TRBD2. Losses at the gene ends were 0 bases for V and 10 bases for J; bases not matched to a gene: 9. The CDR3 covers 18 residues. Looked up from germline, CDR1 is MNHNS and CDR2 is SASEGT. CDR3 DNA sequence: TGTGCCAGCAGTGAAGCGCGGGGGACTAGCGGGAGGGCCCCGGAGCAGTTCTTC. Amino acids: CASSEARGTSGRAPEQFF.

The V and J genes are TRBV6-5 and TRBJ2-7, with TRBD2 matching 12 bases. The CDR3 runs 15 residues. CDR1 and CDR2 (germline): MNHEY, SVGAGI. The trim removed 4 bases at V and 5 bases at J, leaving 6 bases unmatched. CDR3 DNA sequence: TGTGCCAGCAGTTTCACTAGCGGGAGGTCCCACGAGCAGTACTTC. Its protein is CASSFTSGRSHEQYF.

The CDR3, as DNA: TGTGCCAGCAGCCAAGTTACTAGCGGGAACTCGAACACCGGGGAGCTGTTTTTT. This gives the protein CASSQVTSGNSNTGELFF. This chain links TRBV4-2 with TRBJ2-2, with 10 bases fitting TRBD2. In germline, CDR1 is LGHNA, CDR2 YNFKEQ. The CDR3 runs to 18 residues. Germline trimming cut 1 base from V and 0 bases from J; bases unmatched to any gene: 5.

The genes are TRBV7-9 and TRBJ2-7; weak D call: TRBD2 (6 bases). The germline V and J ends were trimmed by 5 bases and 5 bases, with 25 bases remaining between them. This CDR3 spans 17 amino acids. In germline, CDR1 is SEHNR, CDR2 FQNEAQ (reference sequence). CDR3 DNA: TGTGCCAGCAGCCCCGTTTGGGCGGGACCCCCTGCGGACGAGCAGTACTTC. It is translated as CASSPVWAGPPADEQYF.

V is TRBV6-4 and J is TRBJ2-1; 10 bases align to TRBD2. The germline CDR1 and CDR2 sequences are MRHNA and SNTAGT. With 1 base clipped from V and 4 bases from J, the junction kept 4 bases outside the gene matches. This CDR3 region has 16 residues. Here the CDR3 reads CASSDWSGGAYNEQFF. The CDR3 region has the DNA TGTGCCAGCAGTGACTGGAGCGGGGGGGCTTACAATGAGCAGTTCTTC.

The chain joins TRBV27 to TRBJ2-1, with 8 nucleotides matching TRBD1. Germline-derived CDR1 and CDR2 are MNHEY and SMNVEV (reference sequence). The CDR3 contains 15 residues. Germline trimming cut 6 bases from V and 5 bases from J; bases unmatched to any gene: 9. CDR3 loop: CASSRPGGADNEQFF. The CDR3 nucleotides are TGTGCCAGCAGCCGTCCAGGGGGCGCAGACAATGAGCAGTTCTTC.

The genes are TRBV12-5 and TRBJ2-7, with a weak D call TRBD1 (6 bases). Germline-derived CDR1 and CDR2 are LGHNT and FRNRAP. The CDR3 sequence is 12 residues long. Trimming left V 5 bases short and J 7 bases short, with 12 bases between. CDR3 DNA sequence: TGTGCTAGTGGTAGTACAGGGTGGGAGCAGTACGTC. This sequence encodes CASGSTGWEQYV.

This sequence joins TRBV13 and TRBJ1-4; tentatively, D is TRBD1 (5 bases). The CDR3 loop spans 13 amino acids. Trimming removed 6 bases at V and 8 bases at J, with 13 bases between. The germline gives CDR1 PRHDT, CDR2 FYEKMQ (reference sequence). The CDR3 is CASSRERGEKLFF. The CDR3 DNA sequence: TGTGCCAGCAGTCGGGAGAGGGGAGAAAAACTGTTTTTT.

The chain carries TRBV5-1 and TRBJ1-4; D call uncertain. Trimming left V 0 bases short and J 2 bases short, with 11 bases between. CDR1 SGHRS and CDR2 YFSETQ come from the germline V gene. The CDR3 spans 16 residues. The CDR3 sequence is CASSLGPRSTNEKLFF. The DNA for the CDR3 is TGCGCCAGCAGCTTGGGGCCAAGGAGTACTAATGAAAAACTGTTTTTT.

V gene TRBV4-1 combines with J gene TRBJ2-5; TRBD2 matches 11 bases. The CDR3 is made up of 19 amino acids. The junction had 13 bases not matched to a gene; V was cut back by 0 bases and J by 4 bases. CDR1 is MGHRA and CDR2 is YSYEKL in the germline V gene. The CDR3 protein is CASSQEHVGLAGGRETQYF. CDR3 DNA: TGCGCCAGCAGCCAAGAACATGTCGGCTTAGCGGGGGGGCGAGAGACCCAGTACTTC.

The gene calls are TRBV7-2 and TRBJ2-3, with no clear D. The CDR3 totals 14 residues. V lost 2 bases and J 1 base, leaving 7 bases between the germline ends. CDR1 and CDR2 from the germline V gene are SGHTA and FQGNSA. CDR3 protein: CASSLSPGTDTQYF. The CDR3 nucleotides are TGTGCCAGCAGCTTATCCCCCGGCACAGATACGCAGTATTTT.

DNA for the CDR3: TGTGCCAGTAGTATTACAGGCCAAACCGGGGAGCTGTTTTTT. Its protein product is CASSITGQTGELFF. The chain is built from TRBV19 and TRBJ2-2; D perhaps matches TRBD1 (5 bases). Deletions cut 3 bases from V and 5 bases from J, with 10 bases between. CDR1 and CDR2 (germline): LNHDA, SQIVND (reference sequence). CDR3 size: 14 residues.

The V gene is TRBV6-5, the J gene TRBJ2-2; D remains ambiguous. The CDR3 is 13 amino acids. CDR1 and CDR2 from the germline V gene are MNHEY and SVGAGI. The V and J ends lost 5 bases and 4 bases respectively, with 8 bases between them. CDR3 bases: TGTGCCAGCAGTAATAAATCCACCGGGGAGCTGTTTTTT. This translates into CASSNKSTGELFF.